One and the same sample provided the 21 T cell receptor beta chains below, sequenced in a study of blood T cell repertoires in COVID-19 (dated by TCRdb to the early 2020s). The method behind the library was the immunoSEQ multiplex PCR assay. Sourced from immuneACCESS, this table was stored by TCRdb with only in-frame sequences that have V and J called. A share of the clones is absent; for the studies checked, an unresolved V gene accounts for under half, and the remainder has no known explanation. For this sample the table gives about 330,000 clones, of which 65% to 85% were detected only once. About 1.2% of the sample lies in the top ten. Sequencing input: peripheral blood. The source is a woman aged 50 to 60 with acute or convalescent COVID-19.

Only one count was recorded for this clone. The chain links TRBV10-3 to TRBJ1-1; 7 bases map to TRBD1. The CDR3 has 15 residues. V lost 4 bases to trimming and J lost 3 bases; unmatched junction nucleotides: 8. Germline CDR1 is ENHRY and CDR2 is SYGVKD. The CDR3 DNA follows: TGTGCCATCAGTGTAGTCTCCCAGGGGGACACTGAAGCTTTCTTT. Amino acids: CAISVVSQGDTEAFF.

The chain couples TRBV7-9 to TRBJ1-2, with D hard to call. Germline assignment: CDR1 SEHNR and CDR2 FQNEAQ (reference sequence). This CDR3 contains 14 residues. Deletions cut 0 bases from V and 5 bases from J, with 10 bases between. This chain's CDR3 is CASSLAGEGYGYTF. CDR3 sequence (DNA): TGTGCCAGCAGCTTAGCCGGGGAAGGGTATGGCTACACCTTC.

The chain carries TRBV12-3 or TRBV12-4 and TRBJ1-1; D is unclear. With 3 bases removed from V and 3 bases from J, the gap between germline ends came to 5 bases. CDR3 length: 12 amino acids. The CDR3 region has the DNA TGTGCCAGCAGTTTTTCAGACACTGAAGCTTTCTTT. Encoded protein: CASSFSDTEAFF.

The chain is built from TRBV6-5 and TRBJ1-5; D is possibly TRBD1 (5 bases). The V and J ends lost 6 bases and 0 bases respectively, with 12 bases between them. Germline values: CDR1 MNHEY, CDR2 SVGAGI. The CDR3 contains 15 residues. The CDR3 DNA reads TGTGCCAGCAGACCTCAAGGGGATAGCAATCAGCCCCAGCATTTT. It codes for CASRPQGDSNQPQHF.

This clone was found once. This rearrangement joins TRBV19 to TRBJ1-2, with 8 positions matching TRBD1. CDR1 is LNHDA and CDR2 is SQIVND in the germline V gene (reference sequence). This CDR3 has 16 residues. The V segment lost 7 bases and the J segment 3 bases; nucleotides outside the gene matches: 13. The CDR3 DNA reads TGTGCCAGTACCCTCGACCGGGACAGGCCCCACTATGGCTACACCTTC. Protein product: CASTLDRDRPHYGYTF.

V gene TRBV2 combines with J gene TRBJ1-1; D not resolved. The CDR3 has 13 residues. Trimming removed 7 bases at V and 2 bases at J, with 11 bases between. Per germline, CDR1 SNHLY and CDR2 FYNNEI. CDR3 DNA: TGTGCCAGCATTCAGGAGGTAAACACTGAAGCTTTCTTT. Encoded protein: CASIQEVNTEAFF.

This clone occurred a few times. The chain couples TRBV29-1 to TRBJ2-3, with TRBD2 matching over 14 bases. After removal of 5 bases from V and 6 bases from J, the junction contained 10 bases not matched to a gene. CDR1 and CDR2 from the germline V gene are SQVTM and ANQGSEA. This CDR3 is built from 16 residues. The CDR3 DNA reads as TGCAGCGTTCTTCGACTAGCGGGAGGGATTGAGGATACGCAGTATTTT. Translation gives CSVLRLAGGIEDTQYF.

For this clone: Germline and junction disagree at one end, which may indicate a read error. The V gene is TRBV28, the J gene TRBJ1-2, with 10 bases matching TRBD1. Germline V CDR1 and CDR2: MDHEN, SYDVKM. This CDR3 is 19 amino acids long. In DNA form, the CDR3 reads TGTGCCAGCAGTCTGGTGACAGGGGGCGGGGGGATTCTATGGCTATCGACTCGCTTC. Translated, it gives CASSLVTGGGGILWLSTRF.

The V call is TRBV11-2, the J call TRBJ2-2, with 7 bases identical to TRBD2. The CDR3 totals 16 residues. V lost 5 bases, J lost 0 bases, and 6 bases stayed unmatched. Germline CDR1 and CDR2: SGHAT and FQNNGV. The CDR3 bases are TGTGCCAGCAGCCCGATAGCGGGCGCGAACACCGGGGAGCTGTTTTTT. This translates into CASSPIAGANTGELFF.

The chain employs TRBV2 and TRBJ1-1; D uncertain. The CDR3 totals 14 residues. Trimming left V 3 bases short and J 1 base short, with 9 bases between. Germline assignment: CDR1 SNHLY and CDR2 FYNNEI. The CDR3 sequence is CASSDLGRNTEAFF. The CDR3 nucleotides are TGTGCCAGCAGTGATCTCGGGAGGAACACTGAAGCTTTCTTT.

The chain employs TRBV5-6 and TRBJ1-3; 7 nucleotides match TRBD1. CDR3 length equals 15 residues. The V gene end was trimmed by 2 bases and the J gene end by 4 bases; junction bases not matched to a gene: 6. Germline CDR1 SGHDT, CDR2 YYEEEE. CDR3 nucleotides: TGTGCCAGCAGCTTAGGACAGGTCCAGGGAAACACCATATATTTT. Its translation is CASSLGQVQGNTIYF.

V is TRBV2 and J is TRBJ2-1; 7 bases fit TRBD1. The trim removed 6 bases at V and 7 bases at J, leaving 6 bases unmatched. Germline V gives CDR1 SNHLY, CDR2 FYNNEI. This CDR3 is 13 amino acids long. CDR3 sequence (DNA): TGTGCCAGCAGGGGACAGCAATTGAATGAGCAGTTCTTC. It specifies CASRGQQLNEQFF.

The V call is TRBV28, the J call TRBJ2-1; no firm D call. V was pared by 7 bases and J by 1 base, with 11 bases between. Germline V gives CDR1 MDHEN, CDR2 SYDVKM. The CDR3 is made up of 14 amino acids. The CDR3 here is CASTLTDSYNEQFF. For the CDR3, the DNA is TGTGCCAGCACCTTGACTGATTCCTACAATGAGCAGTTCTTC.

The rearrangement uses TRBV6-2 or TRBV6-3 and TRBJ2-7; TRBD1 is a possible D gene (7 bases). Germline CDR1 and CDR2: MNHEY and SVGEGT. Trimming left V 6 bases short and J 4 bases short, with 19 bases between. The CDR3 totals 15 residues. The CDR3, as DNA: TGTGCCAGCAGCGGATCGGGGGACAGAAAATACGAGCAGTACTTC. This encodes CASSGSGDRKYEQYF.

V is TRBV9 and J is TRBJ2-5, with D tentatively TRBD2 (6 bases). This CDR3 comprises 13 residues. The V gene lost 3 bases and the J gene lost 7 bases, with 13 bases spanning the gap. Germline CDR1 SGDLS, CDR2 YYNGEE. This CDR3 is CASSEGREATQYF. In nucleotides, the CDR3 is TGTGCCAGCAGCGAGGGCAGGGAGGCGACCCAGTACTTC.

V is TRBV6-5 and J is TRBJ2-3; the D gene is possibly TRBD1 (6 bases). The V and J ends lost 6 bases and 2 bases respectively, with 12 bases between them. This CDR3 comprises 14 residues. The germline CDR1 and CDR2 sequences are MNHEY and SVGAGI. Here the CDR3 DNA reads TGTGCCAGCAGGGGGACACCTTACACAGATACGCAGTATTTT. Translating it yields CASRGTPYTDTQYF.

This chain links TRBV4-2 with TRBJ2-4; 11 nucleotides agree with TRBD2. The CDR3 contains 19 residues. With 0 bases clipped from V and 1 base from J, the junction kept 8 bases outside the gene matches. Germline V gene lookup returns CDR1 LGHNA and CDR2 YNFKEQ. The chain's CDR3 is CASSQELSSGGWAKNIQYF. CDR3 DNA: TGTGCCAGCAGCCAAGAGTTATCTAGCGGGGGGTGGGCCAAAAACATTCAGTACTTC.

This chain connects TRBV10-3 to TRBJ2-3, with 7 bases that match TRBD2. The CDR3 length is 16 residues. V trimming: 0 bases; J trimming: 5 bases; junction bases outside the gene matches: 8. In germline, CDR1 is ENHRY, CDR2 SYGVKD. CDR3 loop: CAISESSGGGQDTQYF. The CDR3, as DNA: TGTGCCATCAGTGAGTCGAGTGGCGGGGGTCAAGATACGCAGTATTTT.

The chain recombines TRBV15 with TRBJ2-2, with 9 bases fitting TRBD1. The CDR3 loop spans 12 amino acids. V was clipped by 6 bases and J by 7 bases; unmatched bases: 0. CDR1 and CDR2 from the germline V gene are LNHNV and YYDKDF (reference sequence). The CDR3 coding sequence is TGTGCCACCAGGACAGGGGGCGGGGAGCTGTTTTTT. It yields the protein CATRTGGGELFF. Supplemented by reference TRBV15 and TRBJ2-2, the full variable domain reads DAMVIQNPRYQVTQFGKPVTLSCSQTLNHNVMYWYQQKSSQAPKLLFHYYDKDFNNEADTPDNFQSRRPNTSFCFLDIRSPGLGDTAMYLCATRTGGGELFFGEGSRLTVL.

V gene TRBV19 combines with J gene TRBJ1-5, with 7 nucleotides matching TRBD1. CDR1 and CDR2 from the germline V gene are LNHDA and SQIVND (reference sequence). There are 15 residues in the CDR3. J was trimmed by 7 bases and V by 0 bases; bases with no gene match: 6. The CDR3 is CASSIDLAGGQPQHF. The CDR3 DNA follows: TGTGCCAGTAGTATAGATCTGGCAGGGGGGCAGCCCCAGCATTTT.

The CDR3: CASSDGTATNYGYTF. CDR3 coding DNA: TGCGCCAGCAGTGACGGGACAGCCACCAACTATGGCTACACCTTC. The chain couples TRBV5-1 to TRBJ1-2; 7 bases agree with TRBD1. V was clipped by 5 bases and J by 2 bases; unmatched bases: 9. From germline, CDR1 is SGHRS and CDR2 YFSETQ. There are 15 residues in the CDR3.